Following are 15 T cell receptor beta chains from one sample sequenced in a study of lymphopenia after photon versus proton radiotherapy. The table came from immunoSEQ multiplex PCR; TCRdb's copy has only in-frame clones and leaves some out. The sample lists more than 20,000 clones, about 80% seen once, with roughly a quarter in the top ten. The input for sequencing was peripheral blood, taken from a patient treated with photon-based radiotherapy. All receptors derive from a man in his forties with gastric cancer.

The V gene is TRBV2, the J gene TRBJ2-5; D uncertain. The end of the DNA aligns better with TRBJ2-7, so the J call may be wrong. CDR3 size: 14 residues. Germline CDR1 is SNHLY and CDR2 is FYNNEI. The CDR3 bases are TGTGCCAGCAGTGCTGGGCTGCTCTCCTACGAGCAGTACTTC. It encodes CASSAGLLSYEQYF.

The chain carries TRBV18 and TRBJ1-4; 8 nucleotides agree with TRBD1. There are 16 residues in the CDR3. With V trimmed by 4 bases and J by 5 bases, 9 bases remained unmatched. Germline CDR1 KGHSH, CDR2 LQKENI. The CDR3 is CASSRQGISTNEKLFF. CDR3 coding DNA: TGTGCCAGCTCACGACAGGGGATCTCGACAAATGAAAAACTGTTTTTT.

V is TRBV7-2 and J is TRBJ2-2, with D maybe TRBD2 (5 bases). The CDR3 contains 15 residues. Germline CDR1 is SGHTA and CDR2 is FQGNSA. Trimming removed 1 base from V and 5 bases from J, with 11 bases in between. CDR3 nucleotide sequence: TGTGCCAGCAGCTTAGACCACGGGGTTACCGGGGAGCTGTTTTTT. It is translated as CASSLDHGVTGELFF.

This chain joins TRBV27 and TRBJ2-1, with TRBD1 matching 7 bases. CDR1 is MNHEY and CDR2 is SMNVEV in the germline V gene (reference sequence). This CDR3 is built from 14 residues. Trimming at V came to 3 bases and at J to 10 bases, leaving 9 bases not matched to a gene. CDR3 in DNA: TGTGCCAGCAGTTTTGGGACAGCCCGGGTGGAGCAGTTCTTC. As protein: CASSFGTARVEQFF.

This clone was counted once. The gene calls are TRBV19 and TRBJ1-5, with D possibly matching TRBD1 (6 bases). In germline, CDR1 is LNHDA, CDR2 SQIVND (reference sequence). The CDR3 is 14 residues long. Trimming cost V 4 bases and J 9 bases, with 16 bases left between them. The CDR3 sequence: CASSTSGQKTPQHF. The CDR3, as DNA: TGTGCCAGTAGTACATCGGGACAAAAGACGCCCCAGCATTTT.

The rearrangement joins TRBV6-1 to TRBJ1-4, with D perhaps TRBD1 (5 bases). Deletions cut 8 bases from V and 8 bases from J, with 12 bases between. The germline V gene has CDR1 MNHNS and CDR2 SASEGT. The CDR3 is 12 residues long. CDR3 DNA sequence: TGTGCCAGCGGGCAGGGCACGGAAAAACTGTTTTTT. This translates into CASGQGTEKLFF.

The gene calls are TRBV9 and TRBJ2-7; 8 positions agree with TRBD1. Germline V CDR1 and CDR2: SGDLS, YYNGEE. The CDR3 runs to 15 residues. Germline trimming cut 3 bases from V and 6 bases from J; bases unmatched to any gene: 11. The CDR3 bases are TGTGCCAGCAGCGCCTCAGGACAGGGTAGGGGCGAGCAGTACTTC. Its protein product is CASSASGQGRGEQYF.

A few counts support this clone. The CDR3 sequence: CASSPTMGLGGQPQHF. CDR3 DNA: TGTGCCAGTAGTCCCACGATGGGGTTGGGGGGGCAGCCCCAGCATTTT. The rearrangement joins TRBV19 to TRBJ1-5, with D possibly matching TRBD1 (5 bases). CDR3 length: 16 amino acids. V lost 5 bases, J lost 7 bases, and 21 bases lay in between. The germline V gene has CDR1 LNHDA and CDR2 SQIVND (reference sequence).

This clone came up a few times. The V and J genes are TRBV7-9 and TRBJ2-7; D gene uncertain. Germline-derived CDR1 and CDR2 are SEHNR and FQNEAQ (reference sequence). V dropped 0 bases and J dropped 3 bases, with 9 bases sitting between them. CDR3 size: 14 residues. The CDR3 spells CASSLAPLHYEQYF. The CDR3 DNA reads TGTGCCAGCAGCTTAGCCCCATTACACTACGAGCAGTACTTC.

This sequence joins TRBV11-3 and TRBJ1-3; TRBD1 might be the D (5 bases). This CDR3 is 15 amino acids long. Trimming pared 5 bases from V and 4 bases from J, leaving 15 bases between. Germline assignment: CDR1 SGHNT and CDR2 YENEEA. The CDR3, as DNA: TGTGCCAGCAGCCCCCGAAGCGGGGGGGGAAACACCATATATTTT. Its translation: CASSPRSGGGNTIYF.

This clone has only a few counts. V is TRBV7-8 and J is TRBJ1-2; 7 bases line up with TRBD1. CDR3 length equals 15 residues. Trimming cost V 5 bases and J 7 bases; bases outside gene matches: 13. The germline V gene has CDR1 SGHVS and CDR2 FQNEAQ. CDR3 nucleotide sequence: TGTGCCAGCAGCCTCTGGGAGGGGGCGCCTGGTGGCTACACCTTC. Encoded protein: CASSLWEGAPGGYTF.

The rearrangement uses TRBV9 and TRBJ2-5, with a possible D match to TRBD2 (6 bases). The germline V gene has CDR1 SGDLS and CDR2 YYNGEE. The V end was cut by 0 bases, the J end by 4 bases, with 16 bases between. This CDR3 is built from 16 residues. The CDR3 sequence is CASSVDTGEVGETQYF. CDR3 coding DNA: TGTGCCAGCAGCGTAGATACTGGGGAGGTAGGAGAGACCCAGTACTTC.

The count of this clone is one. The chain couples TRBV29-1 to TRBJ1-1; 8 nucleotides align to TRBD1. Germline CDR1 reads SQVTM; CDR2 reads ANQGSEA. The CDR3 has 13 residues. J gave up 10 bases and V 3 bases, and 10 bases lay outside the gene matches. CDR3 DNA sequence: TGCAGCGTTGATCGGACAGGGTCTAAAGTAGCTTTCTTT. Its translation is CSVDRTGSKVAFF.

CDR3 sequence reads: CASGTASYEQYF. CDR3 DNA sequence: TGTGCCAGCGGGACGGCGAGCTACGAGCAGTACTTC. This chain uses TRBV5-3 with TRBJ2-7; D possibly uses TRBD1 or TRBD2 (5 bases each). TRBV5-3 is placed among ORFs of uncertain function. CDR3 size: 12 residues. V was trimmed by 8 bases and J by 3 bases, leaving 12 bases between them.

A note on this clone: Additional DNA sequences in this sample encode the identical CDR3. This chain joins TRBV15 and TRBJ1-1; tentative D call: TRBD1 (5 bases). This CDR3 spans 13 amino acids. CDR1 and CDR2 from the germline V gene are LNHNV and YYDKDF (reference sequence). Trimming removed 6 bases at V and 0 bases at J, with 8 bases between. The CDR3 spells CATRPGLNTEAFF. In DNA, the CDR3 is TGTGCCACCAGACCAGGGCTGAACACTGAAGCTTTCTTT. The full variable domain, in which reference TRBV15 and TRBJ1-1 provide the parts outside the CDR3, is DAMVIQNPRYQVTQFGKPVTLSCSQTLNHNVMYWYQQKSSQAPKLLFHYYDKDFNNEADTPDNFQSRRPNTSFCFLDIRSPGLGDTAMYLCATRPGLNTEAFFGQGTRLTVV.